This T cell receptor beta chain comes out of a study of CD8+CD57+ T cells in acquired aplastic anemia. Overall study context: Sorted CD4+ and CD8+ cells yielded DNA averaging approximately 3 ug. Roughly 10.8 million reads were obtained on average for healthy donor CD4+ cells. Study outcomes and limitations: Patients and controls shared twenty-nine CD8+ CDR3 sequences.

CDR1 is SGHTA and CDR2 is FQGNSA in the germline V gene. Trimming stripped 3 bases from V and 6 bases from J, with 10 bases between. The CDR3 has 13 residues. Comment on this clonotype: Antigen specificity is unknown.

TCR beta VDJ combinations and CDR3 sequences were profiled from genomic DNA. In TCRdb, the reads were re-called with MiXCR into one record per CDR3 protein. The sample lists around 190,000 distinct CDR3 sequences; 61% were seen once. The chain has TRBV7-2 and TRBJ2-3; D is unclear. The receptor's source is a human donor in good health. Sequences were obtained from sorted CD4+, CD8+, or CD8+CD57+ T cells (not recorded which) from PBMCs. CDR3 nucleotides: TGTGCCAGCAGCTTTCCCGGTGGGGATACGCAGTATTTT. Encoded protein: CASSFPGGDTQYF.